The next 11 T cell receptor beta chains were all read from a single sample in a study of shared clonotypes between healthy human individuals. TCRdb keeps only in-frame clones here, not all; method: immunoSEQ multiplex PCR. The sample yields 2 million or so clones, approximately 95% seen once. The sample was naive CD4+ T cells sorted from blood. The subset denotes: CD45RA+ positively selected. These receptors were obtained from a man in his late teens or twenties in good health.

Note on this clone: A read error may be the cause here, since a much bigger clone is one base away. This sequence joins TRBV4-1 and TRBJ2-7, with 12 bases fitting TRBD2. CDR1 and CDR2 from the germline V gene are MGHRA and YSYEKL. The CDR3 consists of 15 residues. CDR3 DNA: TGCGCCAGCAGCCAAGAGACGAGGACTAGCGGGGAGCAGCACTTC. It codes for CASSQETRTSGEQHF.

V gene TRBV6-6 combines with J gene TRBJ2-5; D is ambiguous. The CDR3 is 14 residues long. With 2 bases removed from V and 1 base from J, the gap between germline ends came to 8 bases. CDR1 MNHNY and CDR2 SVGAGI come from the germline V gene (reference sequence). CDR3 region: CASSYIPLQETQYF. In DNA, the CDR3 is TGTGCCAGCAGTTACATCCCGCTCCAAGAGACCCAGTACTTC.

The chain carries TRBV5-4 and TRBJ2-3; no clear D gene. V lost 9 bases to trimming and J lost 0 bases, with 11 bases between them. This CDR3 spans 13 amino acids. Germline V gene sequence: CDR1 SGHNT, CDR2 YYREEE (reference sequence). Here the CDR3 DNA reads TGTGCCACCGCGAGGTCTAGCACAGATACGCAGTATTTT. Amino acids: CATARSSTDTQYF.

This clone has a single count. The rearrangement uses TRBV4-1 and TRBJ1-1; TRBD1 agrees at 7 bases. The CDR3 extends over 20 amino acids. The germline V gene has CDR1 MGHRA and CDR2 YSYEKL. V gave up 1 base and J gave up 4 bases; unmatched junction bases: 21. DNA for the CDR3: TGCGCCAGCAGCCAAGGCTTCGCCCGCGAGGGACAGAAACGGGTCACTGAAGCTTTCTTT. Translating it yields CASSQGFAREGQKRVTEAFF.

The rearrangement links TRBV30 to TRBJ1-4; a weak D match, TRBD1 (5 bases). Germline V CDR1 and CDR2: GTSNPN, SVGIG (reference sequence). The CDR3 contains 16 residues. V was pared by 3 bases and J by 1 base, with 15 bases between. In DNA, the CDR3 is TGTGCCTGGAGAAAGTTCTCAGGGTTAACTAATGAAAAACTGTTTTTT. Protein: CAWRKFSGLTNEKLFF.

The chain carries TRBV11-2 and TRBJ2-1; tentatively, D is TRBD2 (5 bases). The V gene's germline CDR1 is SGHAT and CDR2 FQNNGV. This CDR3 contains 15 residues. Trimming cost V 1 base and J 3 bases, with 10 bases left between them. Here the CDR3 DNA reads TGTGCCAGCAGCTTAGTTGAAGGGAGCTACAATGAGCAGTTCTTC. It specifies CASSLVEGSYNEQFF.

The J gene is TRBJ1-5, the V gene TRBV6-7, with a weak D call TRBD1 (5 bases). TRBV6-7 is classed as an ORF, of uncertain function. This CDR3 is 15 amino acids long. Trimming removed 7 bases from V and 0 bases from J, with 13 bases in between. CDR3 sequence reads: CASTLQGSSNQPQHF. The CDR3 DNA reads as TGTGCCAGCACTCTTCAGGGCAGTAGCAATCAGCCCCAGCATTTT.

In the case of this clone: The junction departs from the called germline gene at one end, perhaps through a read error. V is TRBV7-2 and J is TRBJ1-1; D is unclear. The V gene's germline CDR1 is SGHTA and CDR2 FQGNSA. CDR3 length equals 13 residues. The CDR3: CASSHGGGLGYVF. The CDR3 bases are TGTGCCAGCAGCCACGGCGGCGGGCTGGGGTATGTCTTT.

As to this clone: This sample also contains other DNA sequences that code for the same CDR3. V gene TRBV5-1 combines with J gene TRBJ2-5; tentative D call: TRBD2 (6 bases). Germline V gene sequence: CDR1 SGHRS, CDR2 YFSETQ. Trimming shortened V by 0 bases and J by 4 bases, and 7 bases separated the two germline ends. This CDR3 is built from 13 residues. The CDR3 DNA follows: TGCGCCAGCAGCTTGGGAGCGGGAGAGACCCAGTACTTC. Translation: CASSLGAGETQYF. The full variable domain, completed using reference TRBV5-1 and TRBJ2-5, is KAGVTQTPRYLIKTRGQQVTLSCSPISGHRSVSWYQQTPGQGLQFLFEYFSETQRNKGNFPGRFSGRQFSNSRSEMNVSTLELGDSALYLCASSLGAGETQYFGPGTRLLVL.

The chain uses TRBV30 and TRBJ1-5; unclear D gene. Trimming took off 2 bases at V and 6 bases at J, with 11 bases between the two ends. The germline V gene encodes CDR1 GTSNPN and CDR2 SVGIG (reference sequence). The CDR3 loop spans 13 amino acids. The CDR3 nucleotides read TGTGCCTGGAGTTGGGAGTCGGGTCAGCCCCAGCATTTT. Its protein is CAWSWESGQPQHF.

The CDR3 coding sequence is TGTGCCAGCAGTGACTCGACTACACGCTCCTACAATGAGCAGTTCTTC. It codes for CASSDSTTRSYNEQFF. The chain carries TRBV6-4 and TRBJ2-1, with D possibly being TRBD2 (5 bases). V was shortened by 0 bases and J by 0 bases, with 9 bases between the two germline ends. Germline V CDR1 and CDR2: MRHNA, SNTAGT. CDR3 length equals 16 residues.